A selection of T cell receptor beta chains follows, all from one sample in a study of vaccination effects on CD4 cells after COVID-19. These receptors' targets are unknown. The assay was immunoSEQ multiplex PCR, and TCRdb's table has in-frame clones only and misses some. The table includes nearly 45,000 clones, 72% detected once. Sequencing was performed on CD4+ T cells from PBMCs cultured without peptide, taken after COVID-19 vaccination. The source is a human donor who received a COVID-19 vaccine. Each CDR3 is given with its conserved first and last residue. A D gene is named only where the DNA matches it firmly. Some rows have no size entry. The others give once, few or many, or a class for an expanded clone.

CDR3	DNA	V	size	J	D
CASRRGLTDTEAFF	TGTGCCAGCAGGAGAGGACTTACGGACACTGAAGCTTTCTTT	TRBV7-9	few	TRBJ1-1	.
CASAQGGRGNQPQHF	TGTGCCAGCGCCCAAGGAGGAAGGGGCAATCAGCCCCAGCATTTT	TRBV3-1/TRBV3-2	few	TRBJ1-5	.
CASSEYLLSSNYGYTF	TGTGCCAGCAGTGAATATCTGCTATCTTCTAACTATGGCTACACCTTC	TRBV6-1	.	TRBJ1-2	.
CASSPGGLETQYF	TGTGCCAGCAGCCCCGGGGGGTTGGAGACCCAGTACTTC	TRBV3-1/TRBV3-2	few	TRBJ2-5	TRBD2
CASRDPGLAGSEEGADTQYF	TGTGCCAGCAGAGACCCCGGACTAGCGGGAAGTGAGGAGGGCGCAGATACGCAGTATTTT	TRBV27	once	TRBJ2-3	TRBD2
CASSVDLEGHEAFF	TGTGCCAGCAGCGTAGATCTTGAGGGGCACGAAGCTTTCTTT	TRBV9	.	TRBJ1-1	.
CASSSTGSGANVLTF	TGTGCCAGCAGCTCGACAGGGTCTGGGGCCAACGTCCTGACTTTC	TRBV13	.	TRBJ2-6	TRBD1
CASRYSRGSYEQYF	TGTGCCAGCAGGTATTCACGGGGCTCCTACGAGCAGTACTTC	TRBV27	.	TRBJ2-7	.
CASSHSAFRAGGKDTQYF	TGTGCCAGTAGTCACTCCGCGTTCCGGGCAGGGGGCAAAGATACGCAGTATTTT	TRBV19	.	TRBJ2-3	TRBD1
CAGQVYMNTEAFF	TGTGCCGGCCAGGTTTATATGAACACTGAAGCTTTCTTT	TRBV2	.	TRBJ1-1	.
CASSLAAGSYTEAFF	TGTGCCAGCAGCTTAGCGGCAGGTAGTTACACTGAAGCTTTCTTT	TRBV7-9	.	TRBJ1-1	.
CASSLQGTGTNEKLFF	TGTGCCAGCTCACTACAAGGGACAGGGACTAATGAAAAACTGTTTTTT	TRBV18	.	TRBJ1-4	TRBD1
CASSPGGSGEAFF	TGTGCCAGCAGTCCCGGGGGCAGTGGTGAAGCTTTCTTT	TRBV27	.	TRBJ1-1	.
CASSYSVISNQPQHF	TGTGCCAGCAGTTACTCAGTTATTAGCAATCAGCCCCAGCATTTT	TRBV6-5	few	TRBJ1-5	.
CASRQTSGATGELFF	TGCGCCAGCAGGCAGACTAGCGGTGCGACCGGGGAGCTGTTTTTT	TRBV5-1	few	TRBJ2-2	TRBD2
CASSYDRFEQYF	TGTGCCAGCAGTTACGACAGATTCGAGCAGTACTTC	TRBV6-5	.	TRBJ2-7	.